These T cell receptor beta chains were read from a single sample in a study of Graves' ophthalmopathy and Graves' hyperthyroidism. Each CDR3 protein gets one entry after TCRdb re-called the multiplex PCR reads with MiXCR. The sample holds about 740,000 distinct CDR3 sequences, around 40% seen once. Sequenced material: peripheral blood. The origin of the receptors is an adult man with Graves' ophthalmopathy. The CDR3 runs from the conserved cysteine through the conserved F or W. The order of the fields is J gene, clone size, D gene, V gene, CDR3 DNA, CDR3 protein. A D gene is named only where the DNA matches it firmly. Not every row has a clone size; where given, it reads once, few, many or a size class.

J gene: TRBJ2-5; clone size: many; D gene: -; V gene: TRBV12-3/TRBV12-4; CDR3 DNA: TGTGCCAGCCGTGAGACACAGGGAAGAGAGACCCAGTACTTC; CDR3 protein: CASRETQGRETQYF
J gene: TRBJ1-5; clone size: once; D gene: -; V gene: TRBV7-6; CDR3 DNA: TGTGCCAGCAGCCAAGATCCCGGGAGCAATGAGCCCCAGCATTTT; CDR3 protein: CASSQDPGSNEPQHF
J gene: TRBJ1-3; clone size: many; D gene: -; V gene: TRBV7-9; CDR3 DNA: TGTGCCAGCAGCTCCCATTCCGGAAACACCATATATTTT; CDR3 protein: CASSSHSGNTIYF
J gene: TRBJ1-5; clone size: -; D gene: -; V gene: TRBV10-2; CDR3 DNA: TGTGCCAGCAGTCCTGACAACAGGGTTGATTCCCAGCATTTT; CDR3 protein: CASSPDNRVDSQHF
J gene: TRBJ1-1; clone size: -; D gene: TRBD1; V gene: TRBV25-1; CDR3 DNA: TGTGCCAGCAGGAGACCGGGACAGGGAAGCCCTGAAGCTTTCTTT; CDR3 protein: CASRRPGQGSPEAFF
J gene: TRBJ1-4; clone size: few; D gene: -; V gene: TRBV12-3/TRBV12-4; CDR3 DNA: TGTGCCAGCAGTGATCGCGACAGGTTCTTACTCAAGAATGAAAAACTGTTTTTT; CDR3 protein: CASSDRDRFLLKNEKLFF
J gene: TRBJ1-3; clone size: -; D gene: TRBD1; V gene: TRBV2; CDR3 DNA: TGTGCCAGCAGGGGGACAGGGGGCGCTGGAAACACCATATATTTT; CDR3 protein: CASRGTGGAGNTIYF
J gene: TRBJ2-7; clone size: many; D gene: -; V gene: TRBV7-9; CDR3 DNA: TGTGCCAGCAGCTTATTGGGTCGACCCTACGAGCAGTACTTC; CDR3 protein: CASSLLGRPYEQYF
J gene: TRBJ1-2; clone size: -; D gene: -; V gene: TRBV10-3; CDR3 DNA: TGTGCCATGGGACTAGAGGGCCCCCGTGGCTACACCTTC; CDR3 protein: CAMGLEGPRGYTF
J gene: TRBJ1-2; clone size: few; D gene: -; V gene: TRBV7-2; CDR3 DNA: TGTGCCAGCAGCTACGCGGACCCTAACTATGGCTACACCTTC; CDR3 protein: CASSYADPNYGYTF
J gene: TRBJ2-5; clone size: few; D gene: TRBD1; V gene: TRBV5-4; CDR3 DNA: TGTGCCAGCAGCTTGGACAGGGGTAAAGACGGGAAGACCCAGTACTTC; CDR3 protein: CASSLDRGKDGKTQYF
J gene: TRBJ1-2; clone size: -; D gene: TRBD1; V gene: TRBV29-1; CDR3 DNA: TGCAGCGTGGACCGGACAGGGCTTGGCTACACCTTC; CDR3 protein: CSVDRTGLGYTF
J gene: TRBJ1-6; clone size: many; D gene: -; V gene: TRBV7-8; CDR3 DNA: TGTGCCAGCAGCTTAGAAGGGGTCTATAATTCACCCCTCCACTTT; CDR3 protein: CASSLEGVYNSPLHF
J gene: TRBJ1-6; clone size: few; D gene: -; V gene: TRBV11-2; CDR3 DNA: TGTGCCAGCAGCTCCCGGGCGTCGGGTTCACCCCTCCACTTT; CDR3 protein: CASSSRASGSPLHF
J gene: TRBJ1-2; clone size: -; D gene: -; V gene: TRBV24-1; CDR3 DNA: TGTGCCAGCGGTTACACAGATAACTATGGCTACACCTTC; CDR3 protein: CASGYTDNYGYTF
J gene: TRBJ2-7; clone size: -; D gene: -; V gene: TRBV15; CDR3 DNA: TGTGCCACCAGCAGAGATCAGGGGGGATCCTACGAGCAGTACTTC; CDR3 protein: CATSRDQGGSYEQYF
J gene: TRBJ1-1; clone size: -; D gene: -; V gene: TRBV20-1; CDR3 DNA: TGCAGTTCCTCGACACAGGGCCATTCGAAAGGGGTTGAAGCTTTCTTT; CDR3 protein: CSSSTQGHSKGVEAFF
J gene: TRBJ1-2; clone size: few; D gene: -; V gene: TRBV6-5; CDR3 DNA: TGTGCCAGCACCCAGGGAAGTGGCTACACCTTC; CDR3 protein: CASTQGSGYTF
J gene: TRBJ2-7; clone size: -; D gene: -; V gene: TRBV25-1; CDR3 DNA: TGTGCCAGCAGCGGTTTAGAGTACGAGCAGTGCTTC; CDR3 protein: CASSGLEYEQCF
J gene: TRBJ1-4; clone size: few; D gene: -; V gene: TRBV20-1; CDR3 DNA: TGCAGTGCTAGGTACGGAGAAAAACTGTTTTTT; CDR3 protein: CSARYGEKLFF
J gene: TRBJ2-1; clone size: -; D gene: -; V gene: TRBV11-2; CDR3 DNA: TGTGCCAGCACCGACCGACAACCCGTTCCCTCCTTCTACAATGAGCAGTTCTTC; CDR3 protein: CASTDRQPVPSFYNEQFF
J gene: TRBJ1-1; clone size: -; D gene: -; V gene: TRBV9; CDR3 DNA: TGTGCCAGCAGCCTGGGGTGGGCACCCAGCATGAACACTGAAGCTTTCTTT; CDR3 protein: CASSLGWAPSMNTEAFF
J gene: TRBJ1-4; clone size: many; D gene: TRBD1; V gene: TRBV2; CDR3 DNA: TGTGCCAGCAGTGAAGCGCAGAGGGGGCGCAGGGAAAAACTGTTTTTT; CDR3 protein: CASSEAQRGRREKLFF
J gene: TRBJ1-5; clone size: few; D gene: TRBD1; V gene: TRBV7-9; CDR3 DNA: TGTGCCAGCAGCTTCGGACAGGGAGCTTATAGCAATCAGCCCCAGCATTTT; CDR3 protein: CASSFGQGAYSNQPQHF
J gene: TRBJ2-3; clone size: -; D gene: -; V gene: TRBV7-2; CDR3 DNA: TGTGCCAGCAGCTTAGTTGGCGCAGATACGCAGTATTTT; CDR3 protein: CASSLVGADTQYF
J gene: TRBJ2-5; clone size: many; D gene: -; V gene: TRBV20-1; CDR3 DNA: TGCAGTGGACGGAAGCAAGAGACCCAGTACTTC; CDR3 protein: CSGRKQETQYF
J gene: TRBJ2-7; clone size: few; D gene: -; V gene: TRBV19; CDR3 DNA: TGTGCCAGTAGTATAGATACCGGGATCTACGAGCAGTACTTC; CDR3 protein: CASSIDTGIYEQYF
J gene: TRBJ1-1; clone size: many; D gene: -; V gene: TRBV10-3; CDR3 DNA: TGTGCCAGCAGTCCGGACAGTAGCAAGACTGAAGCTTTCTTT; CDR3 protein: CASSPDSSKTEAFF
J gene: TRBJ1-1; clone size: many; D gene: -; V gene: TRBV2; CDR3 DNA: TGTGCCAGCACCGACAGACAGAACACTGAAGCTTTCTTT; CDR3 protein: CASTDRQNTEAFF
J gene: TRBJ1-6; clone size: many; D gene: TRBD1; V gene: TRBV2; CDR3 DNA: TGTGCCAGCAGCAGGACAGGGAACAATTCACCCCTCCACTTT; CDR3 protein: CASSRTGNNSPLHF
J gene: TRBJ2-2; clone size: many; D gene: -; V gene: TRBV7-9; CDR3 DNA: TGTGCCAGCAGCTCCCCTGCGGACGGGGAGCTGTTTTTT; CDR3 protein: CASSSPADGELFF
J gene: TRBJ1-5; clone size: once; D gene: -; V gene: TRBV29-1; CDR3 DNA: TGCAGTGCTAGAGAGGCAGGGGCGCCAGTGGCCCAGCATTTT; CDR3 protein: CSAREAGAPVAQHF
J gene: TRBJ2-5; clone size: many; D gene: TRBD1; V gene: TRBV7-9; CDR3 DNA: TGTGCCAGCAGCCGGACAACCGGGACAGGGGACGGGGAGACCCAGTACTTC; CDR3 protein: CASSRTTGTGDGETQYF
J gene: TRBJ1-1; clone size: few; D gene: TRBD1; V gene: TRBV20-1; CDR3 DNA: TGCAGTGCTAGAGAGGGAGGACAGGGGGCTTCTGAAGCTTTCTTT; CDR3 protein: CSAREGGQGASEAFF
J gene: TRBJ2-7; clone size: -; D gene: TRBD1; V gene: TRBV29-1; CDR3 DNA: TGCAGCGGGCTTACAGGGGCGAGCTCCTACGAGCAGTACTTC; CDR3 protein: CSGLTGASSYEQYF
J gene: TRBJ2-7; clone size: -; D gene: TRBD2; V gene: TRBV10-1; CDR3 DNA: TGCGCCAGCAGTGAGAGCGGGAAGACCTACGAGCAGTACTTC; CDR3 protein: CASSESGKTYEQYF
J gene: TRBJ2-7; clone size: -; D gene: TRBD2; V gene: TRBV7-9; CDR3 DNA: TGTGCCAGCAGCTTAGCCGGTCAACTAGCGGCCTACGAGCAGTACTTC; CDR3 protein: CASSLAGQLAAYEQYF
J gene: TRBJ2-7; clone size: -; D gene: -; V gene: TRBV7-3; CDR3 DNA: TGTGCCAGCACATATCAGAGCTCCTACGAGCAGTACTTC; CDR3 protein: CASTYQSSYEQYF
J gene: TRBJ2-7; clone size: -; D gene: TRBD1; V gene: TRBV4-3; CDR3 DNA: TGCGCCAGCAGCCTGACAGGGGAGTCCGAGCAGTACTTC; CDR3 protein: CASSLTGESEQYF
J gene: TRBJ1-1; clone size: -; D gene: TRBD1; V gene: TRBV10-3; CDR3 DNA: TGTGCCAGCAGTCCGACAGGGTGGAGGGCTTTCTTT; CDR3 protein: CASSPTGWRAFF
J gene: TRBJ2-7; clone size: -; D gene: -; V gene: TRBV20-1; CDR3 DNA: TGCAGTGCCCTGCGCCGGGACACATGCGAGCAGCACTTC; CDR3 protein: CSALRRDTCEQHF
J gene: TRBJ2-1; clone size: -; D gene: -; V gene: TRBV29-1; CDR3 DNA: TGCAGCGGTAGTAGCGCCCTGTCCTACAATGAGCAGTTCTTC; CDR3 protein: CSGSSALSYNEQFF
J gene: TRBJ1-6; clone size: -; D gene: -; V gene: TRBV20-1; CDR3 DNA: TGCAGTGCTAGAGATGAGGGATCCTATAATTCACCCCTCCACTTT; CDR3 protein: CSARDEGSYNSPLHF
J gene: TRBJ1-2; clone size: few; D gene: -; V gene: TRBV6-4; CDR3 DNA: TGTGCCAGCAGTGACTCGGAGACAGGTTATGGCTACACCTTC; CDR3 protein: CASSDSETGYGYTF
J gene: TRBJ1-2; clone size: -; D gene: TRBD1; V gene: TRBV10-3; CDR3 DNA: TGTGCCATCAGTGATCAGGGGGCAGATGGCTACACCTTC; CDR3 protein: CAISDQGADGYTF
J gene: TRBJ2-6; clone size: few; D gene: -; V gene: TRBV7-9; CDR3 DNA: TGTGCCAGCAGCTTATCGGACGGCCCAGGCGGGGCCAACGTCCTGACTTTC; CDR3 protein: CASSLSDGPGGANVLTF
J gene: TRBJ1-6; clone size: few; D gene: -; V gene: TRBV25-1; CDR3 DNA: TGTGCCAGCAGCCTCAGGGTTTCACCCCTCCACTTT; CDR3 protein: CASSLRVSPLHF
J gene: TRBJ1-6; clone size: few; D gene: -; V gene: TRBV5-4; CDR3 DNA: TGTGCCAGCAGCTTGGCTCAGGGGAGAGATAATTCACCCCTCCACTTT; CDR3 protein: CASSLAQGRDNSPLHF
J gene: TRBJ2-5; clone size: -; D gene: -; V gene: TRBV6-5; CDR3 DNA: TGTGCCAGCAGCTTCCGGGGTACCCAAGAGACCCAGTACTTC; CDR3 protein: CASSFRGTQETQYF
J gene: TRBJ2-5; clone size: -; D gene: TRBD1; V gene: TRBV19; CDR3 DNA: TGTGCCAGTAGAGGACAGGGGGCATACCAAGAGACCCAGTACTTC; CDR3 protein: CASRGQGAYQETQYF
J gene: TRBJ1-5; clone size: -; D gene: -; V gene: TRBV6-2/TRBV6-3; CDR3 DNA: TGTGCCACCTCCAACAGTAGATGGGGGCGTAATAGCAATCAGCCCCAGCATTTT; CDR3 protein: CATSNSRWGRNSNQPQHF
J gene: TRBJ2-7; clone size: few; D gene: -; V gene: TRBV7-6; CDR3 DNA: TGTGCCAGCAGCTTAGGCGGATCCCTCGAGCAGTACTTC; CDR3 protein: CASSLGGSLEQYF
J gene: TRBJ1-4; clone size: -; D gene: TRBD1; V gene: TRBV19; CDR3 DNA: TGTGCCAGTAGACGACAGGGACCGATCGGAAAACTGTTTTTT; CDR3 protein: CASRRQGPIGKLFF
J gene: TRBJ2-7; clone size: few; D gene: TRBD2; V gene: TRBV6-1; CDR3 DNA: TGTGCCAGCAGTTTTGGCGGGAGTTGGTACGAGCAGTACTTC; CDR3 protein: CASSFGGSWYEQYF
J gene: TRBJ2-7; clone size: few; D gene: -; V gene: TRBV6-2/TRBV6-3; CDR3 DNA: TGTGCCAGCAGTTACACGAGACAGGCAAGCTACGAGCAGTACTTC; CDR3 protein: CASSYTRQASYEQYF